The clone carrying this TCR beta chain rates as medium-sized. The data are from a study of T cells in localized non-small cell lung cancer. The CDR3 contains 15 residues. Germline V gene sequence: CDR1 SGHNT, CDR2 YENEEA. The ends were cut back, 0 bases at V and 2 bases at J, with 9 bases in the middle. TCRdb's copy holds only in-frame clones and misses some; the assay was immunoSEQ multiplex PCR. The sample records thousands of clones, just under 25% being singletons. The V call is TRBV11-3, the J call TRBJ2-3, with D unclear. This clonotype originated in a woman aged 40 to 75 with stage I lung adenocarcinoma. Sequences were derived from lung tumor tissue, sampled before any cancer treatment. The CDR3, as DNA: TGTGCCAGCAGCTTAGATTACTACACCACAGATACGCAGTATTTT. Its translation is CASSLDYYTTDTQYF.